The T cell receptor beta chain under discussion was sequenced for a study of beta chain features in type 1 diabetes (dated by TCRdb to the late 2010s). In the study overall: Mean age, gender distribution, total cell number and subset yield did not differ between patients and healthy donors. The study compared the TCRB repertoires of sorted circulating CD4+ T cell subsets in recently diagnosed type 1 diabetes patients with those in matched healthy donors. A total of roughly 99 million sorted cells were examined across all samples, and the number of cells per subset was strongly correlated with RNA yield. Regulatory and stem cell-like memory subsets were obtained from only 8 patients and about eight healthy donors, while naive and central memory subsets were obtained from all 30 or so donors.

Looking up the germline V gene yields CDR1 SGHTA and CDR2 FQGTGA. The junction shows trimming of 5 bases on V and 7 bases on J, and the gene matches do not reach 6 bases of it. The CDR3 runs 13 amino acids, cysteine and phenylalanine included. The only DNA kept is the CDR3, 39 bases in frame from the first base. Study-wide findings and limitations: Shorter templates might have been favored by PCR, but patient and control samples were amplified and corrected together, so both groups would have been affected equally by any skew. Naive, central memory and regulatory TCRB repertoires appeared to be more similar among patients than among healthy donors. Because cDNA was sequenced instead of genomic DNA, activated cells with high expression could be over-represented, although the groups did not differ in activation or CD3 levels. At VDJ recombination sites, type 1 diabetes patients had fewer insertions and more deleted nucleotides, which implies abnormalities in thymic rearrangement. In all four CD4+ subsets, TCRB CDR3 length was moderately but significantly shorter in type 1 diabetes patients. Because the HLA sub-analyses included only small numbers of individuals, any influence of HLA type on TCRB rearrangement was left unresolved.

Regarding this clone: Its antigen is unknown. Per-base qualities were not stored, and no clone one base away is much larger.

The entire isolated RNA was reverse transcribed using the High Capacity cDNA Reverse Transcription Kit, and thus expressed TCRB transcripts were sequenced. Deep immunoSEQ sequencing was applied to naive, central memory and regulatory T cell samples, giving an average of roughly 3.5 million total reads per sample. Sorted cells were lysed in RLT buffer, and RNA was extracted using DNase-treated RNeasy Micro or Mini kits according to cell number. Each cell subset was processed on its own to prevent cross-contamination, while patient and healthy donor samples were processed together. Using the immunoSEQ multiplex PCR, TCRB sequences were amplified from cDNA into 87-bp fragments spanning the CDR3 region. The amplicons were sequenced using the Illumina HiSeq platform. Processing in the source paper ran as follows. PCR bias was corrected computationally using synthetic template baselines, and reads within Hamming distance 2 were collapsed, with unmergeable singletons discarded. Reads were aligned against IMGT so that V, D and J genes, CDR3 length and insertions or deletions at six rearrangement sites could be assigned. Clonotype counts were normalized to sorted cell number within each subset before computing true diversity and Gini coefficients with the tcR R package. Repertoire sharing was quantified using the overlap coefficient calculated on TCRB nucleotide sequences. Out-of-frame TCRB sequences from naive cells were analyzed as a proxy for the pre-selection repertoire. Drawn from immuneACCESS, this table holds only the in-frame rearrangements with V and J called that TCRdb kept. Clones are partly lost; checked studies trace under half to an unresolved V gene and leave the rest unexplained. Clone size and V and J calls were adopted from that table, with D and trimming inferred from the DNA. Within this sample are 600,000 to 650,000 clones, with roughly a sixth of them counted one time only. The top ten clones comprise more than 0.08% of the sample.

Each donor gave one peripheral blood draw, roughly 0.11 L on average, collected into heparinised tubes. A BD FACSAria II and a panel including CD45RO, CCR7, CD25, CD127, CD95 and CD27 were used to sort naive, central memory, regulatory and stem cell-like memory CD4+ T cells. Every sorted population had a purity above 95%. PBMCs were separated immediately by Lymphoprep density gradient centrifugation and were stained directly, without being cultured. So that batch effects would be minimized, each experiment stained and sorted samples in pairs, pairing one healthy donor with one patient. The sequence is built from TRBV7-3 and TRBJ2-7, and 9 bases in between align with TRBD2. What was sequenced was naive CD4+ T cells from blood. Explained via the paper, the cell subset or site label denotes: true naive CD4+ T cells. The receptor comes from a man between 18 and 29 years old in good health. The CDR3 protein is CASSQGGLAEQYF. Here is the DNA: TGTGCCAGCAGCCAAGGGGGACTAGCAGAGCAGTACTTC.